This T cell receptor (beta chain) originates from a study of control samples from healthy donors and cancer patients. Germline assignment: CDR1 SGHAT and CDR2 FQNNGV. The CDR3 extends over 14 amino acids. The V end was cut by 0 bases, the J end by 0 bases, with 5 bases between. Method: immunoSEQ multiplex PCR; TCRdb's copy keeps in-frame clones and lacks some. The sample contains some 96,000 clones, 85% to 95% of which appear only once. The specimen was blood. The TCR was taken from a man between 18 and 35 years old in good health. The chain uses TRBV11-2 and TRBJ1-1; no reliable D call. CDR3 in DNA: TGTGCCAGCAGCTTAGATCAGGTGAACACTGAAGCTTTCTTT. Translation: CASSLDQVNTEAFF. Looking up the rest from reference TRBV11-2 and TRBJ1-1 gives the full variable domain: EAGVAQSPRYKIIEKRQSVAFWCNPISGHATLYWYQQILGQGPKLLIQFQNNGVVDDSQLPKDRFSAERLKGVDSTLKIQPAKLEDSAVYLCASSLDQVNTEAFFGQGTRLTVV.